One and the same sample provided the 18 T cell receptor delta chains below, sequenced in a study of γδ T cells in repeated Plasmodium falciparum infection. Vgamma9/Vdelta2+ and Vdelta2-negative gammadelta T cells were flow-sorted from PBMC for bulk sequencing. TCRdb re-processed the multiplex PCR reads via CATT. The data contain about 50,000 delta-chain clones, roughly 2% of them singletons. The sequenced sample consisted of gamma-delta T cells from blood. The receptor source for this set is a pool of human donors (malaria-infected and uninfected, not separated).

Comment on this clone: TCRdb's protein for this DNA is that of a much larger clone and differs from the translation at residue 20, likely a read error; the protein shown is the DNA translation. The V gene is given as TRDV1, and no J gene call is available; the table assigns TRDD3, which was not confirmed against the DNA. The CDR3 is 22 residues long. CDR1 and CDR2 (germline): TSWWSYY, QGS. This CDR3 is CALGETRIPTWAGGYRDDKPIF. The DNA for the CDR3 is TGTGCTCTTGGGGAAACGAGAATTCCTACGTGGGCTGGGGGATACAGGGACGATAAACCCATCTTT.

This clone has just a few counts. TCRdb's entry gives the protein of a much larger clone, which mismatches this DNA's translation at residue 11, likely from a read error; the protein reported here is translated from the DNA. This rearrangement joins TRDV2 to TRDJ1, with 8 bases that match TRDD3. Germline matching of the DNA provided the J gene here, since TCRdb leaves it blank. The germline V gene has CDR1 GEAIGNYY and CDR2 EKD. The junction had 27 bases not matched to a gene; V was cut back by 5 bases and J by 5 bases. This CDR3 spans 20 amino acids. The DNA for the CDR3 is TGTGCCTGTGGAGGGGGTCTGTACTGGGGGGTACAAGGTCCGGCTGATAAACTCATCTTT. It codes for CACGGGLYWGVQGPADKLIF.

There are many counts of this clone. The chain links TRDV1 to TRDJ1, with 11 bases that match TRDD3. The CDR3 contains 23 residues. Germline assignment: CDR1 TSWWSYY and CDR2 QGS. The V segment lost 0 bases and the J segment 4 bases; nucleotides outside the gene matches: 25. CDR3 sequence (DNA): TGTGCTCTTGGGGAACTAGGAGACCTTCCTAGGGGTATTGGGGGATACGTAGGCGATAAACTCATCTTT. This translates into CALGELGDLPRGIGGYVGDKLIF.

At least ten counts were recorded for this clone. A far larger clone lies a single base away; this is likely a read error. Other nucleotide sequences in the sample specify the same CDR3. The chain couples TRDV2 to TRDJ1; D uncertain. TCRdb offers no J gene call, so here the DNA was matched to germline to obtain one. The CDR3 runs 15 residues. In germline, CDR1 is GEAIGNYY, CDR2 EKD. CDR3 amino acids: CACDTVQRNTDKLIF. DNA of the CDR3: TGCGCCTGTGACACCGTCCAGCGTAACACCGATAAACTCATCTTT.

This clone has ten or more counts. TCRdb has a much larger clone's protein, which differs at residue 15 from the translation of this DNA, likely because of a read error; what is shown is the protein translated from the DNA. The V gene is TRDV2; the J gene was not called; the table names TRDD3, a call not compared with the DNA. The CDR3 is made up of 17 amino acids. Germline lookup yields CDR1 GEAIGNYY and CDR2 EKD. The CDR3 protein is CACDQLIPEVDTSKPIF. Here the CDR3 DNA reads TGTGCCTGTGACCAATTAATTCCAGAGGTGGATACATCGAAACCCATCTTT.

As regards this clone: TCRdb's protein, taken from a much larger clone, differs from this DNA's translation at residue 6, likely owing to a read error; the protein displayed comes from the DNA. The rearrangement links TRDV2 to TRDJ1, with D unresolved. No J gene is reported in TCRdb; it was inferred here by comparing the DNA with germline. This CDR3 region has 15 residues. The germline V gene encodes CDR1 GEAIGNYY and CDR2 EKD. With 0 bases removed from V and 4 bases from J, the gap between germline ends came to 14 bases. CDR3 residues: CACDTEGTLGDKLIF. CDR3 nucleotides: TGTGCCTGTGACACCGAGGGAACCTTGGGCGATAAACTCATCTTT.

This clone was found a few times. The TCRdb protein comes from a much larger clone and disagrees with this DNA's translation at residue 16, likely due to a read error; the protein given here is derived from the DNA. The V and J genes are TRDV1 and TRDJ1; the D gene is possibly TRDD3 (5 bases). The CDR3 contains 20 residues. Germline lookup yields CDR1 TSWWSYY and CDR2 QGS. This CDR3 reads CALGENSWPSSGVLTYKLIF. The CDR3 DNA reads TGTGCTCTTGGGGAAAACAGCTGGCCATCCTCGGGGGTCCTCACCTATAAACTCATCTTT.

As regards this clone: A far bigger clonotype differs at one base, so this is likely a read error. This same CDR3 is encoded by further DNA sequences in the sample. The rearrangement joins TRDV3 to TRDJ1; no reliable D call. Germline lookup yields CDR1 TVYSNPD and CDR2 GDNSRS (reference sequence). The CDR3 is 17 residues long. CDR3 nucleotide sequence: TGCGCCTTTAAATCTACGACCAGCTTTCGCGGGTACAGAAAACTCATCTTT. It specifies CAFKSTTSFRGYRKLIF. The entire variable domain, with the rest obtained from reference TRDV3 and TRDJ1, is as follows: CDKVTQSSPDQTVASGSEVVLLCTYDTVYSNPDLFWYRIRPDYSFQFVFYGDNSRSEGADFTQGRFSVKHILTQKAFHLVISPVRTEDSATYYCAFKSTTSFRGYRKLIFGKGTRVTVEP.

This clone was seen a handful of times. TCRdb's entry gives the protein of a much larger clone, which mismatches this DNA's translation at residue 16, likely from a read error; the protein reported here is translated from the DNA. The chain combines TRDV1 with TRDJ2, with 12 bases lining up with TRDD3. The J gene was not available in TCRdb and was assigned here by matching the DNA to germline segments. V lost 0 bases and J lost 10; bases outside the gene matches: 18. Germline V CDR1 and CDR2: TSWWSYY, QGS. This CDR3 has 20 amino acids. CDR3 loop: CALGELPFPYWGILEVQLFF. In nucleotides, the CDR3 is TGTGCTCTTGGGGAACTACCGTTCCCGTACTGGGGGATACTTGAGGTACAACTCTTCTTT.

As to this clone: The TCRdb protein comes from a much larger clone and disagrees with this DNA's translation at residue 14, likely due to a read error; the protein given here is derived from the DNA. This rearrangement joins TRDV2 to TRDJ1, with TRDD3 matching over 9 bases. TCRdb lists no J gene, so it was determined here by aligning the DNA to germline. This CDR3 is built from 19 residues. Germline CDR1 and CDR2: GEAIGNYY and EKD. Trimming cost V 0 bases and J 3 bases; bases outside gene matches: 16. The CDR3 loop reads CACDTGNLYWGTDADKLIF. CDR3 nucleotides: TGTGCCTGTGACACCGGTAACCTCTACTGGGGGACCGACGCCGATAAACTCATCTTT.

This clone was counted between two and nine times. This DNA's translation and the protein TCRdb lists, from a much larger clone, do not match at residue 5, likely due to a read error; the protein shown is translated from the DNA. The J gene is TRDJ1, the V gene TRDV1; D might be TRDD3 (5 bases). V gave up 4 bases and J gave up 1 base, with 28 bases separating them. In germline, CDR1 is TSWWSYY, CDR2 QGS. CDR3 length: 20 amino acids. The CDR3 DNA follows: TGTGCTCTTGGGGGAAACAGCTGGCCATCCTCGGGGGTCCTCACCGATAAACTCATCTTT. It codes for CALGGNSWPSSGVLTDKLIF.

This clone was counted ten times or more. A far larger clone is one base from this, pointing to a likely read error. Other DNA sequences in the sample encode the same CDR3. The chain links TRDV3 to TRDJ1, with D perhaps matching TRDD2 or TRDD3 (6 bases each). TCRdb carries no J gene annotation; the J gene was assigned here by matching the DNA with germline. Germline CDR1 reads TVYSNPD; CDR2 reads GDNSRS (reference sequence). The V and J ends lost 2 bases and 3 bases respectively, with 37 bases between them. This CDR3 comprises 21 residues. CDR3 bases: TGTGCCTTTGAGACTTGGCCTTCCGCCTATAGTGGGGGGTACGTCTCCGATAAACTCATCTTT. This codes for CAFETWPSAYSGGYVSDKLIF. Variable domain in full (rest from reference TRDV3 and TRDJ1): CDKVTQSSPDQTVASGSEVVLLCTYDTVYSNPDLFWYRIRPDYSFQFVFYGDNSRSEGADFTQGRFSVKHILTQKAFHLVISPVRTEDSATYYCAFETWPSAYSGGYVSDKLIFGKGTRVTVEP.

Many counts were recorded for this clone. TCRdb shows a much larger clone's protein in place of this DNA's translation, and the two differ at residue 17, likely through a read error; the protein shown is translated from the DNA. This chain joins TRDV3 and TRDJ1, with TRDD3 matching 13 bases. In germline, CDR1 is TVYSNPD, CDR2 GDNSRS (reference sequence). This CDR3 spans 18 amino acids. The CDR3 DNA reads TGTGCCTTTAGACTCCACTGGGGGATACGGGAGTACACCGATAAACTCACCTTT. Residues: CAFRLHWGIREYTDKLTF.

A word on this clone: This sequence is one base from a far larger clone and is likely a read error. This sample includes further DNA sequences coding for the same CDR3. The V and J genes are TRDV2 and TRDJ1; 9 nucleotides match TRDD3. TCRdb lists no J gene, so it was determined here by aligning the DNA to germline. The CDR3 has 20 residues. Trimming took 2 bases from V and 0 from J; bases not matched to a gene: 18. The germline V gene has CDR1 GEAIGNYY and CDR2 EKD. DNA for the CDR3: TGTGCCTGTGACAGACTGCTGGGGGATTCGCTAGATCGACACACCGATAAACTCATCTTT. It is translated as CACDRLLGDSLDRHTDKLIF.

Comment on this clone: TCRdb pairs this DNA with a much larger clone's protein that differs at residue 20, likely a read error; the protein shown was translated from the DNA. The V and J genes are TRDV1 and TRDJ2; 12 nucleotides align to TRDD3. Assignment of the J gene here rests on matching the DNA to germline, because TCRdb gives none. The V gene's germline CDR1 is TSWWSYY and CDR2 QGS. V was clipped by 6 bases and J by 12 bases; unmatched bases: 29. This CDR3 region has 21 residues. CDR3 region: CALGVARGWGIRILYTDKLFF. As DNA, the CDR3 is TGTGCTCTTGGAGTTGCCAGAGGCTGGGGGATACGAATCCTATACACCGATAAACTCTTCTTT.

This clone came up many times. The CDR3 loop reads CAMREETRRMTNFLLIDKLIF. The CDR3 bases are TGTGCAATGAGAGAGGAGACACGAAGAATGACTAACTTCCTACTAATCGATAAACTCATCTTT. The chain couples TRAV14/DV4 to TRDJ1; 8 positions match TRDD2. No J gene is reported in TCRdb; it was inferred here by comparing the DNA with germline. V gave up 1 base and J gave up 4 bases; unmatched junction bases: 23. Germline-derived CDR1 and CDR2 are TSDPSYG and QGSYDQQN (reference sequence). The CDR3 runs to 21 residues.

This clone was recorded a few times. TCRdb records a much larger clone's protein for this DNA, with a difference at residue 3 that likely arises from a read error; the protein given is the translation of the DNA. The chain is built from TRDV2 and TRDJ1; 7 bases agree with TRDD3. The J gene was missing in TCRdb and was found by matching the end of the DNA to germline. The CDR3 loop spans 15 amino acids. J lost 0 bases, V lost 8 bases, and 11 bases had no gene match. Germline CDR1 and CDR2: GEAIGNYY and EKD. The CDR3 DNA reads TGTGCCTATCGCTGGGGGGGTCCGTACACCGATAAACTCATCTTT. Residues: CAYRWGGPYTDKLIF.

As for this clone: The mismatch at residue 16 between this DNA's translation and the TCRdb protein of a much larger clone likely reflects a read error; the protein shown is translated from the DNA. CDR3 nucleotide sequence: TGTGCTCTTGGGGACAGGCGGATGCCTCGGTACTGGGGGATACCGTGCACCGATAAACTCATCTTT. It specifies CALGDRRMPRYWGIPCTDKLIF. The chain combines TRDV1 with TRDJ1; 12 bases are a match to TRDD3. No J segment appears in TCRdb, so it was assigned here by matching the sequence to germline. Germline-derived CDR1 and CDR2 are TSWWSYY and QGS. The CDR3 is made up of 22 amino acids. The trim removed 3 bases at V and 1 base at J, leaving 21 bases unmatched.